The 29 T cell receptor beta chains given below trace back to one sample, sequenced in a study of blood T cell repertoires in COVID-19. TCRdb's copy holds only in-frame clones and misses some; the assay was immunoSEQ multiplex PCR. Among 200,000 to 300,000 clones listed, 84% were seen once. The source material was peripheral blood. These receptors originate from a man aged 55 to 70 with acute or convalescent COVID-19.

The J gene is TRBJ2-5, the V gene TRBV20-1, with a tentative D call TRBD1 (5 bases). Per the germline V gene, CDR1 is DFQATT and CDR2 is SNEGSKA (reference sequence). V lost 3 bases to trimming and J lost 7 bases, with 9 bases between them. The CDR3 loop spans 11 amino acids. This CDR3 reads CSARAQGTQYF. In DNA form, the CDR3 reads TGCAGTGCTAGGGCGCAGGGGACCCAGTACTTC.

The chain carries TRBV6-5 and TRBJ1-6; D is possibly TRBD1 (5 bases). The CDR3 is 15 amino acids. V was clipped by 1 base and J by 9 bases, with 13 bases between them. CDR1 MNHEY and CDR2 SVGAGI come from the germline V gene. CDR3 in DNA: TGTGCCAGCAGTTACTGGCAGGGAGCGGGTTCACCCCTCCACTTT. Its translation is CASSYWQGAGSPLHF.

The chain joins TRBV5-6 to TRBJ1-4, with D tentatively TRBD1 (5 bases). There are 14 residues in the CDR3. The germline gives CDR1 SGHDT, CDR2 YYEEEE. The V and J ends lost 3 bases and 6 bases respectively, with 12 bases between them. Here the CDR3 reads CASSSPGGDEKLFF. The CDR3 DNA is TGTGCCAGCAGCTCCCCGGGAGGGGATGAAAAACTGTTTTTT.

V is TRBV4-1 and J is TRBJ1-5; D is ambiguous. CDR1 and CDR2 (germline): MGHRA, YSYEKL. V was pared by 0 bases and J by 4 bases, with 7 bases between. There are 14 residues in the CDR3. The CDR3 region has the DNA TGCGCCAGCAGCCAAGACAGGCTAAATCAGCCCCAGCATTTT. This sequence encodes CASSQDRLNQPQHF.

This clone was counted only a few times. V and J are TRBV11-1 and TRBJ2-4; D might be TRBD2 (7 bases). V gave up 7 bases and J gave up 8 bases, with 15 bases separating them. The CDR3 runs to 13 residues. Germline CDR1 reads SGHAT; CDR2 reads FQDESV (reference sequence). As DNA, the CDR3 is TGTGCCAGCACCCCAGGGGAGGGTTACATTCAGTACTTC. The encoded protein is CASTPGEGYIQYF.

The chain combines TRBV19 with TRBJ2-3, with 9 bases aligning to TRBD2. The CDR3 extends over 13 amino acids. The J segment lost 5 bases and the V segment lost 6 bases, leaving 3 bases of the junction unmatched. Per the germline V gene, CDR1 is LNHDA and CDR2 is SQIVND (reference sequence). Here the CDR3 reads CASRVSGGDTQYF. The CDR3 nucleotides read TGTGCCAGTAGGGTTAGCGGGGGAGATACGCAGTATTTT.

The chain has TRBV10-3 and TRBJ2-1; TRBD2 matches 8 bases. The V segment lost 7 bases and the J segment 6 bases; nucleotides outside the gene matches: 2. Germline V gives CDR1 ENHRY, CDR2 SYGVKD. CDR3 length equals 12 residues. CDR3 coding DNA: TGTGCCATCATGGGACTAGGCAATGAGCAGTTCTTC. Translated, it gives CAIMGLGNEQFF.

The V gene is TRBV6-5, the J gene TRBJ2-5; D uncertain. Trimming cost V 5 bases and J 4 bases, with 14 bases left between them. Per the germline V gene, CDR1 is MNHEY and CDR2 is SVGAGI. The CDR3 is 14 residues long. This chain's CDR3 is CASSPRLLGETQYF. CDR3 nucleotides: TGTGCCAGCAGTCCAAGACTCCTGGGAGAGACCCAGTACTTC.

The CDR3 nucleotides are TGCGCCAGCAGCTTAGGGCAGGGTATACTAGATACGCAGTATTTT. Residues: CASSLGQGILDTQYF. This sequence joins TRBV5-1 and TRBJ2-3, with D tentatively TRBD1 (5 bases). Trimming pared 2 bases from V and 5 bases from J, leaving 15 bases between. The CDR3 loop spans 15 amino acids. Looked up from germline, CDR1 is SGHRS and CDR2 is YFSETQ.

This clone was observed once. The J gene is TRBJ2-5, the V gene TRBV2; TRBD2 agrees at 9 bases. The V gene end was trimmed by 6 bases and the J gene end by 4 bases; junction bases not matched to a gene: 3. This CDR3 region has 13 residues. Looked up from germline, CDR1 is SNHLY and CDR2 is FYNNEI. The CDR3 nucleotides are TGTGCCAGCAGCGTGGGACTAGCAGAGACCCAGTACTTC. Encoded protein: CASSVGLAETQYF.

V gene TRBV7-9 combines with J gene TRBJ1-1; TRBD1 agrees at 8 bases. CDR3 length equals 16 residues. V shed 5 bases, J shed 5 bases, and the junction held 13 bases outside the gene matches. CDR1 and CDR2 from the germline V gene are SEHNR and FQNEAQ (reference sequence). The CDR3 loop is CASSRVRGQGWTEAFF. The CDR3 DNA sequence: TGTGCCAGCAGCCGAGTGAGAGGACAGGGCTGGACTGAAGCTTTCTTT.

The rearrangement uses TRBV2 and TRBJ2-7, with a weak D call TRBD1 (6 bases). Germline V gene data show CDR1 as SNHLY and CDR2 as FYNNEI. This CDR3 comprises 14 residues. The V and J ends lost 5 bases and 2 bases respectively, with 13 bases between them. The CDR3 sequence is CASSSQGGPYEQYF. The CDR3 DNA is TGTGCCAGCAGTTCACAGGGCGGCCCCTACGAGCAGTACTTC.

The rearrangement uses TRBV14 and TRBJ2-5; the match to TRBD2 covers 7 bases. Germline V lookup: CDR1 SGHDN, CDR2 FVKESK. This CDR3 spans 15 amino acids. J lost 1 base, V lost 2 bases, and 4 bases had no gene match. CDR3 sequence reads: CASSQLGTTQETQYF. The CDR3 DNA sequence: TGTGCCAGCAGCCAATTGGGGACTACCCAAGAGACCCAGTACTTC.

This clone was detected only once. V gene TRBV7-9 combines with J gene TRBJ2-2; D not resolved. V dropped 2 bases and J dropped 0 bases, with 7 bases sitting between them. Germline V gene data show CDR1 as SEHNR and CDR2 as FQNEAQ (reference sequence). The CDR3 contains 15 residues. As DNA, the CDR3 is TGTGCCAGCAGCTTAAAAAACACGAACACCGGGGAGCTGTTTTTT. This translates into CASSLKNTNTGELFF.

V usage is TRBV7-2 and J usage is TRBJ2-7, with TRBD2 identical over 7 bases. Per germline, CDR1 SGHTA and CDR2 FQGNSA. The CDR3 sequence is 14 residues long. With V trimmed by 1 base and J by 3 bases, 3 bases remained unmatched. CDR3 amino acids: CASSLGSSGYEQYF. The CDR3 DNA follows: TGTGCCAGCAGCTTAGGTTCTAGCGGCTACGAGCAGTACTTC.

The chain is built from TRBV18 and TRBJ1-2, with TRBD1 matching 8 bases. CDR1 and CDR2 from the germline V gene are KGHSH and LQKENI. J was trimmed by 7 bases and V by 2 bases; bases with no gene match: 9. CDR3 length: 15 amino acids. CDR3 residues: CASSPAARTGIGYTF. CDR3 DNA sequence: TGTGCCAGCTCACCAGCGGCGAGGACAGGGATTGGCTACACCTTC.

CDR3: CAHICRQYF. DNA of the CDR3: TGCGCCCACATTTGTCGGCAGTACTTC. V is TRBV10-1 and J is TRBJ2-7; no reliable D call. The CDR3 length is 9 residues. V shed 11 bases and J shed 9 bases, with 11 bases lying between them. Germline CDR1 WNHNN, CDR2 SYGVQD (reference sequence).

The chain couples TRBV30 to TRBJ1-4; TRBD1 matches 8 bases. The CDR3 sequence is 14 residues long. The junction had 2 bases not matched to a gene; V was cut back by 5 bases and J by 0 bases. In germline, CDR1 is GTSNPN, CDR2 SVGIG (reference sequence). The CDR3 DNA sequence: TGTGCCTGGCAGGGGGCCCCAACTAATGAAAAACTGTTTTTT. Residues: CAWQGAPTNEKLFF.

The V gene is TRBV3-1 (or the pseudogene TRBV3-2), the J gene TRBJ2-3; D is possibly TRBD2 (6 bases). This CDR3 has 17 amino acids. Germline V gene data show CDR1 as LGHDT and CDR2 as YNNKEL (reference sequence). V was pared by 1 base and J by 0 bases, with 14 bases between. The CDR3, as DNA: TGTGCCAGCAGCCAAGGGTCCTATGGAGGGAGCACAGATACGCAGTATTTT. Protein product: CASSQGSYGGSTDTQYF.

V gene TRBV6-5 combines with J gene TRBJ2-5; 10 bases align to TRBD2. The germline V gene has CDR1 MNHEY and CDR2 SVGAGI. This CDR3 is built from 15 residues. With V trimmed by 2 bases and J by 3 bases, 3 bases remained unmatched. CDR3 DNA: TGTGCCAGCAGTTACGGGCTAGCGGGAGAAGAGACCCAGTACTTC. Translating it yields CASSYGLAGEETQYF.

V and J are TRBV3-1 (or the pseudogene TRBV3-2) and TRBJ2-1; 10 nucleotides agree with TRBD1. The germline V gene has CDR1 LGHDT and CDR2 YNNKEL (reference sequence). J was trimmed by 6 bases and V by 3 bases; bases with no gene match: 5. The CDR3 covers 15 residues. The CDR3 loop reads CASSQTGGVGNEQFF. In DNA form, the CDR3 reads TGTGCCAGCAGCCAGACAGGGGGCGTCGGCAATGAGCAGTTCTTC.

Of note for this clone: Additional DNA sequences in this sample encode the identical CDR3. This sequence joins TRBV20-1 and TRBJ1-1; D unresolved. Germline V gene data show CDR1 as DFQATT and CDR2 as SNEGSKA (reference sequence). With 3 bases removed from V and 3 bases from J, the gap between germline ends came to 8 bases. The CDR3 length is 12 residues. CDR3 sequence: CSASDQYTEAFF. The CDR3 coding sequence is TGCAGTGCTAGTGACCAGTACACTGAAGCTTTCTTT.

The chain recombines TRBV4-2 with TRBJ2-3; a possible D gene is TRBD1 (6 bases). CDR3 length: 16 residues. CDR1 is LGHNA, CDR2 YNFKEQ, per germline. Trimming pared 6 bases from V and 2 bases from J, leaving 18 bases between. CDR3 in DNA: TGTGCCAGCAGTCAGGGGCAGGGATCCTTCACAGATACGCAGTATTTT. It specifies CASSQGQGSFTDTQYF.

The chain has TRBV18 and TRBJ2-1; 7 nucleotides agree with TRBD1. Germline-derived CDR1 and CDR2 are KGHSH and LQKENI. CDR3 size: 12 residues. J gave up 10 bases and V 2 bases, and 2 bases lay outside the gene matches. The CDR3 DNA sequence: TGTGCCAGCTCACCAGACAGGGTGGAGCAGTTCTTC. Translation: CASSPDRVEQFF. The full variable domain, with the rest looked up from reference TRBV18 and TRBJ2-1, is NAGVMQNPRHLVRRRGQEARLRCSPMKGHSHVYWYRQLPEEGLKFMVYLQKENIIDESGMPKERFSAEFPKEGPSILRIQQVVRGDSAAYFCASSPDRVEQFFGPGTRLTVL.

The chain joins TRBV19 to TRBJ2-7, with TRBD1 matching over 7 bases. The junction had 14 bases not matched to a gene; V was cut back by 8 bases and J by 4 bases. CDR3 size: 15 residues. CDR1 LNHDA and CDR2 SQIVND come from the germline V gene (reference sequence). The CDR3 loop is CASSGPGTELYEQYF. The CDR3 region has the DNA TGTGCCAGTTCCGGCCCCGGGACAGAGCTTTACGAGCAGTACTTC.

CDR3 region: CASSLGLLAGGNNEQFF. The CDR3 DNA sequence: TGTGCCAGCAGCTTAGGTCTTCTAGCGGGAGGAAATAATGAGCAGTTCTTC. The chain recombines TRBV7-8 with TRBJ2-1; TRBD2 matches 11 bases. V shed 1 base, J shed 7 bases, and the junction held 9 bases outside the gene matches. Germline V gives CDR1 SGHVS, CDR2 FQNEAQ. This CDR3 contains 17 residues. The full variable domain, in which reference TRBV7-8 and TRBJ2-1 provide the parts outside the CDR3, is GAGVSQSPRYKVAKRGQDVALRCDPISGHVSLFWYQQALGQGPEFLTYFQNEAQLDKSGLPSDRFFAERPEGSVSTLKIQRTQQEDSAVYLCASSLGLLAGGNNEQFFGPGTRLTVL.

V usage is TRBV7-3 and J usage is TRBJ2-1, with a weak D call TRBD2 (6 bases). This CDR3 contains 14 residues. CDR1 is SGHTA, CDR2 FQGTGA, per germline. The V gene lost 5 bases and the J gene lost 1 base, with 9 bases spanning the gap. The CDR3, as DNA: TGTGCCAGCAGCGCCCGGGGGTCCTACAATGAGCAGTTCTTC. Residues: CASSARGSYNEQFF.

V usage is TRBV19 and J usage is TRBJ2-3; 7 bases agree with TRBD2. V lost 3 bases, J lost 4 bases, and 4 bases stayed unmatched. This CDR3 has 14 residues. Germline V lookup: CDR1 LNHDA, CDR2 SQIVND (reference sequence). The CDR3 DNA sequence: TGTGCCAGTAGTATGGGACTACTCCCAGATACGCAGTATTTT. Its translation: CASSMGLLPDTQYF.

This chain links TRBV25-1 with TRBJ2-7, with D possibly being TRBD1 (6 bases). The germline V and J ends were trimmed by 6 bases and 7 bases, with 19 bases remaining between them. The CDR3 contains 14 residues. Per the germline V gene, CDR1 is MGHDK and CDR2 is SYGVNS. CDR3 nucleotides: TGTGCCAGCAGGTTGGACAGTGCCTATGGGGAGCAGTACTTC. Its protein is CASRLDSAYGEQYF.